This TCR beta chain was identified during a study of shared clonotypes between healthy human individuals. Profiled with immunoSEQ multiplex PCR; TCRdb holds only in-frame clones, not every one. The sample records some 100,000 clones, under 70% being singletons. Germline loops: CDR1 SGHTA, CDR2 FQGNSA. This CDR3 has 13 amino acids. Between the trimmed V and J ends, which lost 2 bases and 5 bases, there was a span of 9 bases. The receptor was derived from a woman in her twenties or thirties in good health. Sequencing used memory CD8+ T cells sorted from blood. Subset described: CD45RO+ cells pooled with CCR7-negative TemRA cells. The chain couples TRBV7-2 to TRBJ1-1; tentative D call: TRBD1 (6 bases). The CDR3 bases are TGTGCCAGCAGCTTAAGGGGGGGAACTGAAGCTTTCTTT. Encoded protein: CASSLRGGTEAFF.